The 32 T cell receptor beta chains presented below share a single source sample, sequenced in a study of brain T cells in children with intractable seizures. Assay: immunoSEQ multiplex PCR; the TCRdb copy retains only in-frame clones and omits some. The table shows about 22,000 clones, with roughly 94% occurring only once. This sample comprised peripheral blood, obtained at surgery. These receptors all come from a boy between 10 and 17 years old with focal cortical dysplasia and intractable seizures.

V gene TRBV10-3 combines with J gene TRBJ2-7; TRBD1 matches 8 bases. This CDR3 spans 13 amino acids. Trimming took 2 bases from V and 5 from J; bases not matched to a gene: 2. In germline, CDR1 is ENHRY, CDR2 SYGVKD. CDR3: CAISEDRGNEQYF. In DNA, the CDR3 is TGTGCCATCAGTGAGGACAGGGGCAACGAGCAGTACTTC.

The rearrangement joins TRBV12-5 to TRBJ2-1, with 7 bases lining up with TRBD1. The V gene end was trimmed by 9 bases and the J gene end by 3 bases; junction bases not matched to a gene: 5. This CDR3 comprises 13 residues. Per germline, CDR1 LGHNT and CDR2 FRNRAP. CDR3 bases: TGTGCTAGCGCAGGGGGTGACTACAATGAGCAGTTCTTC. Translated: CASAGGDYNEQFF.

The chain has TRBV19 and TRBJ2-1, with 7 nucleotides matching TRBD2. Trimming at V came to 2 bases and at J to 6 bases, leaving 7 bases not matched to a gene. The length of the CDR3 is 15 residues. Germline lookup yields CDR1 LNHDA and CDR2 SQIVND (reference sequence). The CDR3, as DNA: TGTGCCAGTAGTATATATAGCGGGTCGTCCAATGAGCAGTTCTTC. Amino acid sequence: CASSIYSGSSNEQFF.

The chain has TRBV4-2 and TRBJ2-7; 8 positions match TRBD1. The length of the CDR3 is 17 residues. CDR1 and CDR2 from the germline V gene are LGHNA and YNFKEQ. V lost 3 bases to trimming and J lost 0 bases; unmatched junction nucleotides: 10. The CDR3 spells CASSQPLTGGASYEQYF. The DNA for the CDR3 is TGTGCCAGCAGCCAGCCCCTTACAGGGGGTGCCTCCTACGAGCAGTACTTC.

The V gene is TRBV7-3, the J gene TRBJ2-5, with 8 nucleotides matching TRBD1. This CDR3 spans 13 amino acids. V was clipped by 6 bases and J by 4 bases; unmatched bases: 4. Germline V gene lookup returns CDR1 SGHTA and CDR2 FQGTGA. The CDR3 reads CASSPDRGETQYF. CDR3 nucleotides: TGTGCCAGCAGTCCTGACAGGGGAGAGACCCAGTACTTC.

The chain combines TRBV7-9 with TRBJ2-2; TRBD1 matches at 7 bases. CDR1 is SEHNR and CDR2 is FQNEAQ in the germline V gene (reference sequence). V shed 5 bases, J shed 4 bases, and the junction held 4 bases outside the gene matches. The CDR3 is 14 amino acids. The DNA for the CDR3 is TGTGCCAGCAGCCGGGACAGCCTCACCGGGGAGCTGTTTTTT. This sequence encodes CASSRDSLTGELFF.

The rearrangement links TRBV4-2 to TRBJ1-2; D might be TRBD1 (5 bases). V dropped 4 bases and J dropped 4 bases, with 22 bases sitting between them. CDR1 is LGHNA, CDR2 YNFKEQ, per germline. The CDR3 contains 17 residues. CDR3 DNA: TGTGCCAGCAGCCCTCTGCTGGATGGGCAGGGCGGCTATGGCTACACCTTC. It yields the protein CASSPLLDGQGGYGYTF.

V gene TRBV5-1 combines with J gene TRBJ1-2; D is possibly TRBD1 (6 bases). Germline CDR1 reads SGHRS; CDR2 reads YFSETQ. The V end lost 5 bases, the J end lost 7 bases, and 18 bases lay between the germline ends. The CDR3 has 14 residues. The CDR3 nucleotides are TGCGCCAGCAGTGGGACATCCCTTGGAGTTGGCTACACCTTC. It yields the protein CASSGTSLGVGYTF.

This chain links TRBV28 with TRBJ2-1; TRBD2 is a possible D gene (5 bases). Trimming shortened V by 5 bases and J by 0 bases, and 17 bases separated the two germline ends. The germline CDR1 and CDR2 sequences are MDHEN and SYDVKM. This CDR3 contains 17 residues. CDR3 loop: CASSLLNTGSSYNEQFF. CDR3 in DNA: TGTGCCAGCAGTCTCCTAAATACTGGGAGCTCCTACAATGAGCAGTTCTTC.

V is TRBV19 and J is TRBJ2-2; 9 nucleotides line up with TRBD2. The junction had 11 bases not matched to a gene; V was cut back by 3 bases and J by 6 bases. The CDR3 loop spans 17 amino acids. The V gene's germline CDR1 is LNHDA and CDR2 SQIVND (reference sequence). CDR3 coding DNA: TGTGCCAGTAGTATTGCCGCGGGGGGGCCGGGGGCCGGGGAGCTGTTTTTT. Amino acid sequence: CASSIAAGGPGAGELFF. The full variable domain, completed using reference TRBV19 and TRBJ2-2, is DGGITQSPKYLFRKEGQNVTLSCEQNLNHDAMYWYRQDPGQGLRLIYYSQIVNDFQKGDIAEGYSVSREKKESFPLTVTSAQKNPTAFYLCASSIAAGGPGAGELFFGEGSRLTVL.

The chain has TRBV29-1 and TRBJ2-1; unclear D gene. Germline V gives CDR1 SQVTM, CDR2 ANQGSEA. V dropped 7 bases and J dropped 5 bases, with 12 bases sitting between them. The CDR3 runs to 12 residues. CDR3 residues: CSENREDNEQFF. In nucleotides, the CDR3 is TGCAGCGAAAACAGAGAAGACAATGAGCAGTTCTTC.

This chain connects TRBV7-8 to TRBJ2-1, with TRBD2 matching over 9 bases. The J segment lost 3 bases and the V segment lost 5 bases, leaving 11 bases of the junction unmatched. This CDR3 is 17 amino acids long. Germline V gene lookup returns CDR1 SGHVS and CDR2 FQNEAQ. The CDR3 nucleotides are TGTGCCAGCAGCCGTTTGCCTAGCGGGACCGTCTACAATGAGCAGTTCTTC. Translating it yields CASSRLPSGTVYNEQFF.

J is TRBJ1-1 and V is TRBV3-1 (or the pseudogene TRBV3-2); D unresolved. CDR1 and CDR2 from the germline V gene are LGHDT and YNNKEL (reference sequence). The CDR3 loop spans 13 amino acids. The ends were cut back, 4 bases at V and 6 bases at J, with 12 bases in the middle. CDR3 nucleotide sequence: TGTGCCAGCAGCCCAGGTAAGGTGGCTGAAGCTTTCTTT. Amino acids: CASSPGKVAEAFF.

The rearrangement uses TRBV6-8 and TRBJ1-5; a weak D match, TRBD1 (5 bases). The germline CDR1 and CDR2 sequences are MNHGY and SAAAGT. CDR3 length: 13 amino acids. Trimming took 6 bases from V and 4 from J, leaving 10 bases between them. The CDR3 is CASSGALNQPQHF. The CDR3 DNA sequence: TGTGCCAGCAGCGGGGCTTTGAATCAGCCCCAGCATTTT.

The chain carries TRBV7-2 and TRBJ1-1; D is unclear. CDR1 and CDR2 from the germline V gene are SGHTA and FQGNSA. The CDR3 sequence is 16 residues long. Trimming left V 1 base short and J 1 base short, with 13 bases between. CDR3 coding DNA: TGTGCCAGCAGCTTAGTGGGAAGCGGGAAGAACACTGAAGCTTTCTTT. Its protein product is CASSLVGSGKNTEAFF.

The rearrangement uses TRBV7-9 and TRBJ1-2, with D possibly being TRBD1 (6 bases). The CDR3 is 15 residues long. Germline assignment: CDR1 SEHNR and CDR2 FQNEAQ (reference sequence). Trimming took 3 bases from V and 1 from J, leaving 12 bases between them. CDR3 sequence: CASSFSGQINYGYTF. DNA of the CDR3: TGTGCCAGCAGCTTTAGTGGACAGATTAACTATGGCTACACCTTC.

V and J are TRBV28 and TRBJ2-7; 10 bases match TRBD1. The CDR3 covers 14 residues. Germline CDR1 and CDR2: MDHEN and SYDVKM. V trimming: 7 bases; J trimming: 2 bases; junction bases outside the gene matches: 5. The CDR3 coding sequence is TGTGCCAGCACGCGGGACAGGGGACCCTACGAGCAGTACGTC. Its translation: CASTRDRGPYEQYV.

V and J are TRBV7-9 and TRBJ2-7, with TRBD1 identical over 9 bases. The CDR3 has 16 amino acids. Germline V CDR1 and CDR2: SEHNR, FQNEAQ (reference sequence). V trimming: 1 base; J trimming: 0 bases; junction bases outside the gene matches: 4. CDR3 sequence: CASSLGPGQGSYEQYV. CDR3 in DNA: TGTGCCAGCAGCTTAGGTCCGGGACAGGGCTCCTACGAGCAGTACGTC.

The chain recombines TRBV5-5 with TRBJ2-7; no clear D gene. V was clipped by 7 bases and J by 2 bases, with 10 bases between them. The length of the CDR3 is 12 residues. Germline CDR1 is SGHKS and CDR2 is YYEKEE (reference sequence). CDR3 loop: CASGTVAYEQYF. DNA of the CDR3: TGTGCCAGCGGTACAGTCGCCTACGAGCAGTACTTC.

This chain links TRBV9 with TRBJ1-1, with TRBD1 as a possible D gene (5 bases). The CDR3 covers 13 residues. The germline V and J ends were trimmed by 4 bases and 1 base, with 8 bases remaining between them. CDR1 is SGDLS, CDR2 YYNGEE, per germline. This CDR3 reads CASSSQENTEAFF. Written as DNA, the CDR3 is TGTGCCAGCAGCTCACAGGAGAACACTGAAGCTTTCTTT.

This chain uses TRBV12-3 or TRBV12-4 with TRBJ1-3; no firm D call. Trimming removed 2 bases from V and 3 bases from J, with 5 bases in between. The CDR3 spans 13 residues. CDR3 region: CASSLRRGNTIYF. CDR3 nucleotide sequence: TGTGCCAGCAGTTTACGCCGTGGAAACACCATATATTTT.

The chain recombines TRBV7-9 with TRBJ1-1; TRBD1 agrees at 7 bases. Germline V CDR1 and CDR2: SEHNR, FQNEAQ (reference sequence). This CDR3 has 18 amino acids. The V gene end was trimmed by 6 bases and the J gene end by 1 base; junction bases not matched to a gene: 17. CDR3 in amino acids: CASRPRTREGQTNTEAFF. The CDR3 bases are TGTGCCAGCAGGCCTAGGACGCGGGAGGGACAGACGAACACTGAAGCTTTCTTT.

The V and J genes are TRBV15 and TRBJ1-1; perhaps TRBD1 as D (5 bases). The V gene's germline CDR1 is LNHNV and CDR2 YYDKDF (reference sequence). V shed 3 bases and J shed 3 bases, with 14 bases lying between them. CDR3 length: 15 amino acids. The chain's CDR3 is CATSSPPTGDTEAFF. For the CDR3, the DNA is TGTGCCACCAGCAGCCCTCCTACAGGAGACACTGAAGCTTTCTTT.

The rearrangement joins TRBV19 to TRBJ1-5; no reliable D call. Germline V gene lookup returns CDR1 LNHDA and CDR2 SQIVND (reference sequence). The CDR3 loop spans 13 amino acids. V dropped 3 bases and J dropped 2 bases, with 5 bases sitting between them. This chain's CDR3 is CASSIAGNQPQHF. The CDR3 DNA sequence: TGTGCCAGTAGTATCGCGGGCAATCAGCCCCAGCATTTT.

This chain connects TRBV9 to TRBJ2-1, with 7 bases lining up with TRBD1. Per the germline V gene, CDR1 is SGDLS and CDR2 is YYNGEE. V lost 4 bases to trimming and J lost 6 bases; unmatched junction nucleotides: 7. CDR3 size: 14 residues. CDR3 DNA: TGTGCCAGCAGCCCCCCGGGACAGTTCAATGAGCAGTTCTTC. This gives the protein CASSPPGQFNEQFF.

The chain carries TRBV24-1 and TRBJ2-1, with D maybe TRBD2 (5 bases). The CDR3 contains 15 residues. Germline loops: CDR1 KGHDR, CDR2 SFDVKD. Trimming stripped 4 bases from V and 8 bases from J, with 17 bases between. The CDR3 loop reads CATSDRNPRRDEQFF. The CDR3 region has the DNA TGTGCCACCAGTGACCGAAACCCCAGGCGGGATGAGCAGTTCTTC.

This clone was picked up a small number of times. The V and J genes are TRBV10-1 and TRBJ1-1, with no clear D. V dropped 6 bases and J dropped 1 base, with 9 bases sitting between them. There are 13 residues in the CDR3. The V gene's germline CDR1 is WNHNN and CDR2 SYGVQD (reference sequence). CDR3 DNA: TGCGCCAGCAGCCTAACACGGAACACTGAAGCTTTCTTT. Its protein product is CASSLTRNTEAFF.

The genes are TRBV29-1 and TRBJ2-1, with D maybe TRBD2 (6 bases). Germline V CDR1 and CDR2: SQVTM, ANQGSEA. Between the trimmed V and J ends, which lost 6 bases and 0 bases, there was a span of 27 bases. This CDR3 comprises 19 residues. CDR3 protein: CSVVPVARGFKGSYNEQFF. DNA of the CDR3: TGCAGCGTCGTCCCCGTTGCCCGGGGGTTTAAGGGCTCCTACAATGAGCAGTTCTTC.

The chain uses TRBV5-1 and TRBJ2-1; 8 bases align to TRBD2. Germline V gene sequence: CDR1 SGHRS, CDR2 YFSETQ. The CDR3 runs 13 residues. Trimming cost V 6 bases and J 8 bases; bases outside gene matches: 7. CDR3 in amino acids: CASKTSVDDEQFF. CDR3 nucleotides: TGCGCCAGCAAGACTAGCGTAGACGATGAGCAGTTCTTC.

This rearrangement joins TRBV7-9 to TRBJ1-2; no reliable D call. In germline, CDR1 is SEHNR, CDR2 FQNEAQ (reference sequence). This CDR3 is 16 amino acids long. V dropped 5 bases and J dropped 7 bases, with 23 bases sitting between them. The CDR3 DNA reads TGTGCCAGCAGCCACGACCGCCACTGGACGGCCCGTGGCTACACCTTC. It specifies CASSHDRHWTARGYTF.

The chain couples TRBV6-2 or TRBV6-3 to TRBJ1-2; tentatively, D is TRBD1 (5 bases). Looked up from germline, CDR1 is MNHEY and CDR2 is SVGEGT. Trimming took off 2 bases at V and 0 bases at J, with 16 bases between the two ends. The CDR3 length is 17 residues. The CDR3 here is CASSYPTDSAANYGYTF. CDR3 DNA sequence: TGTGCCAGCAGTTACCCCACCGACAGTGCAGCTAACTATGGCTACACCTTC.

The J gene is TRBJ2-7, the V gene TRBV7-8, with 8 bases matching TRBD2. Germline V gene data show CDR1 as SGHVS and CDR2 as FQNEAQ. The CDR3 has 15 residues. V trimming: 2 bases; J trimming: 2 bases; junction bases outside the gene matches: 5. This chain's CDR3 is CASSLTAGGTYEQYF. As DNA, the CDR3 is TGTGCCAGCAGCTTAACTGCGGGGGGAACCTACGAGCAGTACTTC.